Shown below are 23 T cell receptor beta chains from a single sample sequenced in a study of T cells in Graves' hyperthyroidism and ophthalmopathy. TCR beta CDR3 regions were amplified from RNA. Primed by the HTBI set, a first-round RT-PCR was run on the TCR CDR3. TCRdb re-called the multiplex PCR reads through MiXCR, storing one row per CDR3 protein. The table lists approximately 870,000 distinct CDR3 sequences, around 38% of them singletons. The sample was blood. The source is a man younger than 35 with Graves' hyperthyroidism.

The rearrangement joins TRBV6-5 to TRBJ2-3, with 13 bases that match TRBD2. The CDR3 is 15 amino acids. Losses at the gene ends were 4 bases for V and 5 bases for J; bases not matched to a gene: 3. Germline CDR1 is MNHEY and CDR2 is SVGAGI. CDR3 sequence reads: CASSSGTSGEDTQYF. CDR3 nucleotides: TGTGCCAGCAGTTCCGGGACTAGCGGGGAAGATACGCAGTATTTT.

The chain has TRBV20-1 and TRBJ2-7; 7 bases map to TRBD2. Per germline, CDR1 DFQATT and CDR2 SNEGSKA (reference sequence). Trimming cost V 6 bases and J 0 bases; bases outside gene matches: 11. The CDR3 runs to 15 residues. This CDR3 is CSAIGARGSSYEQYF. The CDR3 DNA sequence: TGCAGTGCCATAGGGGCTCGCGGGAGCTCCTACGAGCAGTACTTC.

The V and J genes are TRBV12-3 or TRBV12-4 and TRBJ1-3, with D perhaps TRBD1 (5 bases). The CDR3 runs to 13 residues. Trimming left V 1 base short and J 6 bases short, with 7 bases between. As DNA, the CDR3 is TGTGCCAGCAGTTTAGGGACACCAAACACCATATATTTT. Encoded protein: CASSLGTPNTIYF.

J is TRBJ2-5 and V is TRBV4-1, with 11 positions matching TRBD2. The germline V gene encodes CDR1 MGHRA and CDR2 YSYEKL. With V trimmed by 1 base and J by 3 bases, 7 bases remained unmatched. This CDR3 has 17 residues. The CDR3 here is CASSQGPSGGRKETQYF. CDR3 sequence (DNA): TGCGCCAGCAGCCAAGGTCCTAGCGGGGGGCGGAAAGAGACCCAGTACTTC.

This sequence joins TRBV12-3 or TRBV12-4 and TRBJ2-2, with D perhaps TRBD1 (6 bases). CDR3 length: 16 amino acids. V was cut by 2 bases and J by 3 bases, with 13 bases left in between. CDR3 residues: CASSLLGGEDTGELFF. The CDR3 bases are TGTGCCAGCAGTTTATTAGGGGGAGAGGACACCGGGGAGCTGTTTTTT.

This clonotype was seen ten or more times. The chain employs TRBV7-2 and TRBJ2-5, with a tentative D call TRBD2 (5 bases). Germline loops: CDR1 SGHTA, CDR2 FQGNSA. The CDR3 covers 14 residues. Trimming took 5 bases from V and 0 from J, leaving 10 bases between them. CDR3 protein: CASSARGYQETQYF. DNA of the CDR3: TGTGCCAGCAGCGCCCGAGGGTACCAAGAGACCCAGTACTTC. The full variable domain, rest sourced from reference TRBV7-2 and TRBJ2-5, is GAGVSQSPSNKVTEKGKDVELRCDPISGHTALYWYRQSLGQGLEFLIYFQGNSAPDKSGLPSDRFSAERTGGSVSTLTIQRTQQEDSAVYLCASSARGYQETQYFGPGTRLLVL.

This clonotype turned up a few times. The V and J genes are TRBV20-1 and TRBJ1-1; 9 nucleotides match TRBD1. The CDR3 is 16 amino acids. The V and J ends lost 5 bases and 3 bases, in that order; junction bases with no gene match: 13. Germline V lookup: CDR1 DFQATT, CDR2 SNEGSKA (reference sequence). CDR3 sequence: CSALPPGQGLDTEAFF. Here the CDR3 DNA reads TGCAGTGCTCTCCCTCCGGGACAGGGCCTGGACACTGAAGCTTTCTTT.

This chain links TRBV5-8 with TRBJ2-5, with 13 positions matching TRBD2. The CDR3 is made up of 15 amino acids. Looked up from germline, CDR1 is SGHTS and CDR2 is YDEGEE. The V and J ends lost 4 bases and 4 bases, in that order; junction bases with no gene match: 4. CDR3 sequence (DNA): TGTGCCAGCAGCCAGGGACTAGCGGGGTTAGAGACCCAGTACTTC. Translated, it gives CASSQGLAGLETQYF.

The gene calls are TRBV11-2 and TRBJ2-7; a weak D match, TRBD2 (7 bases). This CDR3 has 18 residues. Trimming cost V 3 bases and J 6 bases, with 27 bases left between them. Germline V gene data show CDR1 as SGHAT and CDR2 as FQNNGV. CDR3: CASSLAGTRGGTPLEQYF. For the CDR3, the DNA is TGTGCCAGCAGCTTGGCGGGGACAAGGGGGGGCACTCCCCTCGAGCAGTACTTC.

The V gene is TRBV6-6, the J gene TRBJ2-5; unclear D gene. The CDR3 is 13 amino acids. Germline CDR1 and CDR2: MNHNY and SVGAGI (reference sequence). With 2 bases removed from V and 3 bases from J, the gap between germline ends came to 7 bases. CDR3 protein: CASSYGYKETQYF. In nucleotides, the CDR3 is TGTGCCAGCAGTTACGGGTACAAAGAGACCCAGTACTTC.

Turning to this clonotype: Mismatch with germline at one junction end may stem from a read error. The chain links TRBV7-9 to TRBJ1-6, with TRBD1 identical over 7 bases. The CDR3 spans 19 residues. CDR1 and CDR2 (germline): SEHNR, FQNEAQ (reference sequence). The CDR3 sequence is CASSQDQVKEGANNSPLHF. The DNA of the CDR3 is TGCGCCAGCAGCCAAGATCAGGTGAAGGAGGGGGCTAATAATTCACCCCTCCACTTT.

This clonotype turned up a few times. This chain joins TRBV5-1 and TRBJ1-3; D perhaps matches TRBD1 (6 bases). In germline, CDR1 is SGHRS, CDR2 YFSETQ. V was cut by 0 bases and J by 0 bases, with 16 bases left in between. CDR3 length equals 18 residues. Written as DNA, the CDR3 is TGCGCCAGCAGCTTGGGTCACACAGGGCCCTTCTCTGGAAACACCATATATTTT. Its translation: CASSLGHTGPFSGNTIYF.

V gene TRBV2 combines with J gene TRBJ1-6, with D maybe TRBD1 (5 bases). V gave up 8 bases and J gave up 6 bases, with 14 bases separating them. Germline-derived CDR1 and CDR2 are SNHLY and FYNNEI. CDR3 size: 14 residues. The CDR3 DNA sequence: TGTGCCAGCTCCTGGGAAAGGGGTAATTCACCCCTCCACTTT. Its translation: CASSWERGNSPLHF.

This clonotype was seen ten or more times. The CDR3 spells CASAREAEAFF. The CDR3 nucleotides are TGTGCCAGCGCTCGGGAGGCTGAAGCTTTCTTT. V gene TRBV2 combines with J gene TRBJ1-1; no firm D call. CDR1 and CDR2 from the germline V gene are SNHLY and FYNNEI. This CDR3 has 11 residues. The V end lost 8 bases, the J end lost 6 bases, and 10 bases lay between the germline ends. Combining the CDR3 with reference TRBV2 and TRBJ1-1 gives the whole variable domain EPEVTQTPSHQVTQMGQEVILRCVPISNHLYFYWYRQILGQKVEFLVSFYNNEISEKSEIFDDQFSVERPDGSNFTLKIRSTKLEDSAMYFCASAREAEAFFGQGTRLTVV.

This rearrangement joins TRBV5-5 to TRBJ2-5; the match to TRBD1 covers 8 bases. The CDR3 spans 16 residues. J lost 4 bases, V lost 4 bases, and 12 bases had no gene match. Looked up from germline, CDR1 is SGHKS and CDR2 is YYEKEE (reference sequence). CDR3 sequence reads: CASSPIGQGVGETQYF. As DNA, the CDR3 is TGTGCCAGCAGCCCCATTGGACAGGGTGTAGGAGAGACCCAGTACTTC.

This clonotype was found many times. This chain links TRBV10-2 with TRBJ1-4; weak D call: TRBD1 (5 bases). The CDR3 spans 14 residues. V dropped 6 bases and J dropped 4 bases, with 12 bases sitting between them. Germline assignment: CDR1 WSHSY and CDR2 SAAADI. CDR3 in DNA: TGCGCCAGCAGGCGGGGGACGGGTAATGAAAAACTGTTTTTT. Protein: CASRRGTGNEKLFF.

Ten or more counts support this clonotype. The CDR3 loop is CATSRVNEKLFF. CDR3 in DNA: TGTGCCACCAGCAGAGTCAATGAAAAACTGTTTTTT. The chain recombines TRBV15 with TRBJ1-4; no firm D call. This CDR3 has 12 residues. The ends were cut back, 1 base at V and 5 bases at J, with 2 bases in the middle. The germline V gene has CDR1 LNHNV and CDR2 YYDKDF (reference sequence).

V is TRBV20-1 and J is TRBJ2-7, with TRBD1 matching 9 bases. The V gene's germline CDR1 is DFQATT and CDR2 SNEGSKA (reference sequence). J gave up 3 bases and V 5 bases, and 11 bases lay outside the gene matches. CDR3 length: 15 amino acids. CDR3 protein: CSADPGQGAHYEQYF. The CDR3 DNA reads as TGCAGTGCTGATCCGGGACAGGGAGCCCACTACGAGCAGTACTTC.

This clonotype was seen many times. DNA for the CDR3: TGTGCCAGCAGCGTAGGTCCGGGAGGAGACGCCGGGGAGCTGTTTTTT. This gives the protein CASSVGPGGDAGELFF. The chain has TRBV9 and TRBJ2-2, with TRBD2 matching over 7 bases. The CDR3 extends over 16 amino acids. Germline loops: CDR1 SGDLS, CDR2 YYNGEE. V was clipped by 0 bases and J by 6 bases; unmatched bases: 8.

The rearrangement links TRBV7-9 to TRBJ2-5; a weak D match, TRBD1 (6 bases). Germline CDR1 reads SEHNR; CDR2 reads FQNEAQ (reference sequence). Trimming cost V 8 bases and J 5 bases, with 15 bases left between them. The CDR3 is made up of 13 amino acids. CDR3: CASSPHREETQYF. For the CDR3, the DNA is TGTGCCAGCTCACCACACAGGGAGGAGACCCAGTACTTC.

The V and J genes are TRBV4-1 and TRBJ1-6; D is perhaps TRBD1 (6 bases). The germline gives CDR1 MGHRA, CDR2 YSYEKL. Trimming removed 6 bases at V and 7 bases at J, with 13 bases between. The CDR3 totals 14 residues. The CDR3 is CASSPDSENSPLHF. CDR3 nucleotides: TGCGCCAGCAGTCCGGACAGCGAGAATTCACCCCTCCACTTT.

This clonotype showed up just once. One end of the junction fails to match germline, which may point to a read error. The genes are TRBV7-9 and TRBJ2-7, with D unclear. Germline loops: CDR1 SEHNR, CDR2 FQNEAQ (reference sequence). CDR3 length: 11 amino acids. In DNA, the CDR3 is TGCGCCAGCAGCTCCGCCTACGGGCAGTACTTC. It codes for CASSSAYGQYF.

The V and J genes are TRBV7-9 and TRBJ1-2, with 11 bases identical to TRBD1. The germline CDR1 and CDR2 sequences are SEHNR and FQNEAQ (reference sequence). The CDR3 runs to 14 residues. J lost 7 bases, V lost 5 bases, and 6 bases had no gene match. CDR3 in amino acids: CASSPPGTGGGYTF. Written as DNA, the CDR3 is TGTGCCAGCAGCCCACCAGGGACAGGGGGTGGCTACACCTTC.